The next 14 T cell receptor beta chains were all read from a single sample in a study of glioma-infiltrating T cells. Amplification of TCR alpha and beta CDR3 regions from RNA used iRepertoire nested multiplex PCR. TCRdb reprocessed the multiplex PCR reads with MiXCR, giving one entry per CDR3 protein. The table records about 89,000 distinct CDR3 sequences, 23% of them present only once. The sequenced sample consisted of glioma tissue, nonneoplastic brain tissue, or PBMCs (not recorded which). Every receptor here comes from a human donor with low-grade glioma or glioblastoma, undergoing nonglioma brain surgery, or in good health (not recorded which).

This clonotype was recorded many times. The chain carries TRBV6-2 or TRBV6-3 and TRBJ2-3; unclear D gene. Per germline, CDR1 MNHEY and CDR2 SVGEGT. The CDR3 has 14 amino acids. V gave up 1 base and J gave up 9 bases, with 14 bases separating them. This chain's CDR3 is CASSYFSSAKTQYF. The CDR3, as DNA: TGTGCCAGCAGTTACTTCTCATCGGCGAAGACGCAGTATTTT.

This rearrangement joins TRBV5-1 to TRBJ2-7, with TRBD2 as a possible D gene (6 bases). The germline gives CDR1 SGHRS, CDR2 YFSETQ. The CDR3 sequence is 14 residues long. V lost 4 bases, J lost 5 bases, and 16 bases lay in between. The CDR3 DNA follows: TGCGCCAGCAGCGAAGGAGGGAGTAACGACGAGCAGTACTTC. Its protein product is CASSEGGSNDEQYF.

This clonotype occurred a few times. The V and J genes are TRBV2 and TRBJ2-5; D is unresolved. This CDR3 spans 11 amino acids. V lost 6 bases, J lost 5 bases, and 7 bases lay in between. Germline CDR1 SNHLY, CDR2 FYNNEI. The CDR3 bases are TGTGCCAGCAGCAGCACGGAGACCCAGTACTTC. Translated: CASSSTETQYF.

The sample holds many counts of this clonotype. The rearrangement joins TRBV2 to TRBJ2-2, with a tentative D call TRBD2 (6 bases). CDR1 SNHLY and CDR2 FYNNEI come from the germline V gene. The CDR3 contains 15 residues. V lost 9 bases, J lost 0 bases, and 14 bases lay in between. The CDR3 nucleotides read TGTGCCAGTACGATCGGACTATCGAACACCGGGGAGCTGTTTTTT. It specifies CASTIGLSNTGELFF.

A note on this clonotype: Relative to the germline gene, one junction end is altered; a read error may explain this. The CDR3 loop reads CAGSQVSDGQETQYF. CDR3 nucleotides: TGTGCCGGCAGCCAAGTGTCGGACGGACAAGAGACCCAGTACTTC. This chain links TRBV3-1 with TRBJ2-5; D not resolved. CDR1 LGHDT and CDR2 YNNKEL come from the germline V gene (reference sequence). The CDR3 consists of 15 residues.

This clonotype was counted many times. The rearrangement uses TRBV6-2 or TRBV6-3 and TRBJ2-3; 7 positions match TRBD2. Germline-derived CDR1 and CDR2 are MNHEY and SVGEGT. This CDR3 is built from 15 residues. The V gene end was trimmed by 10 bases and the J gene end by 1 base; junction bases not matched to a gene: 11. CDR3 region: CAIKSGLAGTDTQYF. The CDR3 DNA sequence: TGTGCCATCAAAAGTGGCCTAGCGGGCACAGATACGCAGTATTTT.

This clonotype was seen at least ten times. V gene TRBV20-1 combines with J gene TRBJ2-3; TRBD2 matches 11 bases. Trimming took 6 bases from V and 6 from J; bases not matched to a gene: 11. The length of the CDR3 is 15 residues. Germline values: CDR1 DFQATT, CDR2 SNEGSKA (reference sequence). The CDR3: CSARISGRAGDTQYF. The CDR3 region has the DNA TGCAGTGCGAGAATTAGCGGGAGGGCTGGTGATACGCAGTATTTT.

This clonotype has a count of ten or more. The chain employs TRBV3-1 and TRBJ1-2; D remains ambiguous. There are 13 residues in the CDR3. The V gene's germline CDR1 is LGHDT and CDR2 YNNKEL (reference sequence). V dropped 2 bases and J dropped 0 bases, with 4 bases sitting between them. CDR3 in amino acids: CASSQRANYGYTF. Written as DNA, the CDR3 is TGTGCCAGCAGCCAACGAGCTAACTATGGCTACACCTTC.

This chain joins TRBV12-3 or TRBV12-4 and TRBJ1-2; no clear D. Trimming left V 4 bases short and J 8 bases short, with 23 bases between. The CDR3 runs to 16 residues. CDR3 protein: CASSSAGSSRYYGYTF. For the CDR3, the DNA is TGTGCCAGCAGTTCGGCGGGATCGAGCCGGTATTACGGCTACACCTTC.

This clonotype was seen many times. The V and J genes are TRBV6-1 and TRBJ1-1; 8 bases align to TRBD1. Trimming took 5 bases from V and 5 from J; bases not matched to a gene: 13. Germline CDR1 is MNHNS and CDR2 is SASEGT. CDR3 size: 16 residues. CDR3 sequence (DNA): TGTGCCAGCAGTCCTATTCGACAGGGGTCCAAAACTGAAGCTTTCTTT. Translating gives CASSPIRQGSKTEAFF.

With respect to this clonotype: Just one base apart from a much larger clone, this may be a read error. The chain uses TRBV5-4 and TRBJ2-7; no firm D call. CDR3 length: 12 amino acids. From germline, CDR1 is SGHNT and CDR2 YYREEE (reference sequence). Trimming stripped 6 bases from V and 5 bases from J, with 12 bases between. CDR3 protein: CASTLDGHEQYF. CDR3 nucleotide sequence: TGTGCCAGCACCCTGGACGGCCACGAGCAGTACTTC.

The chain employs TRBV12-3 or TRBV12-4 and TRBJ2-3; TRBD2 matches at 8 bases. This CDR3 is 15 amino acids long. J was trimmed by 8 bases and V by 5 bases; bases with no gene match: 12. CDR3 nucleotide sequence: TGTGCCAGCAGTCGGCTAGCGGCCCGGGGGGGTACGCAGTATTTT. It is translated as CASSRLAARGGTQYF.

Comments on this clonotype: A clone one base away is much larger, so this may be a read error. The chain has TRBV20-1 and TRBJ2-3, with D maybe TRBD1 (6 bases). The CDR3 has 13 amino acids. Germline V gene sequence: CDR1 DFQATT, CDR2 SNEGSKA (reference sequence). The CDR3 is CSAGTSFQYTQYF. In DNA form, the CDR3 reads TGCAGCGCCGGGACATCTTTTCAGTATACGCAGTATTTT.

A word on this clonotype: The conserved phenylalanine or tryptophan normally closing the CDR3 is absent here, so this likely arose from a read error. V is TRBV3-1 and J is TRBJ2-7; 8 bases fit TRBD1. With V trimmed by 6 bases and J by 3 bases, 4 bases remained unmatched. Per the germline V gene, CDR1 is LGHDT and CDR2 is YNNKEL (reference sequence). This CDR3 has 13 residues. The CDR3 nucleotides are TGTGCCAGCAGTCGGACAGGGAACTACGAGCAGTACCTC. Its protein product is CASSRTGNYEQYL.